This record covers a single T cell receptor (beta chain). Its antigen is as yet unknown. The data are from a study of radiotherapy plus CTLA-4 blockade in lung cancer. About the research overall: 15% to 20% of enrolled patients responded objectively, and 31% had disease control. Findings of the study overall: There was expansion of tumor-derived TCR clones in blood after radiotherapy plus ipilimumab. Together with interferon-beta, which increased in serum after radiation, early dynamic changes in blood T cell clones were reportedly the best predictors of response.

Participants had chemo-refractory metastatic non-small-cell lung cancer and were treated with focal radiation plus ipilimumab CTLA-4 blockade. Sequencing was performed with immunoSEQ multiplex PCR; in TCRdb, only in-frame clones are kept and a portion is missing. This table has nearly 95,000 clones, roughly 80% appearing once. This CDR3 contains 15 residues. Germline CDR1 and CDR2: MNHEY and SVGAGI. V was cut by 2 bases and J by 9 bases, with 17 bases left in between. The chain joins TRBV6-5 to TRBJ2-1; D is possibly TRBD2 (5 bases). This sample comprised peripheral blood, obtained from a patient treated with radiotherapy plus ipilimumab. The sequence was obtained from a human donor with non-small cell lung cancer that progressed on radiotherapy plus ipilimumab. The CDR3 DNA reads as TGTGCCAGCAGTTACATCCAGGACGGGAAGCTTGAGCAGTTCTTC. Translating gives CASSYIQDGKLEQFF.